The clone carrying this T cell receptor beta chain was counted at least ten times. Its cognate antigen is unknown. The data derive from a study of Graves' ophthalmopathy and Graves' hyperthyroidism. Amplification targeted the TCR beta CDR3 regions, with RNA transcripts as the source material. RT-PCR with HTBI primers came first, then second-round multiplex PCR. One entry per CDR3 protein results from TCRdb running MiXCR on the multiplex PCR reads. This sample has around 600,000 distinct CDR3 sequences, with about two fifths found just once. Study-wide results and limits: Blood also held most thyroid clonotypes expanded above 0.001 frequency.

Germline CDR1 reads SEHNR; CDR2 reads FQNEAQ (reference sequence). Between the trimmed V and J ends, which lost 6 bases and 0 bases, there was a span of 12 bases. This CDR3 is built from 15 residues. Other autoimmune diseases, uncontrolled infections, pregnancy or lactation ruled patients out of participation. Diagnosis relied on clinical symptoms, serum thyroxine, TRAb, thyroid ultrasound and orbital computed tomography. PBMCs came from more than 8 ml of fresh peripheral blood. The clonotype originates from an adult man with Graves' ophthalmopathy. The sequencing input was peripheral blood. V and J are TRBV7-9 and TRBJ1-3, with a tentative D call TRBD1 (5 bases). CDR3 region: CASSSDSDSGNTIYF. The CDR3 DNA is TGTGCCAGCAGTTCAGACAGTGACTCTGGAAACACCATATATTTT. Looking up the rest from reference TRBV7-9 and TRBJ1-3 gives the full variable domain: DTGVSQNPRHKITKRGQNVTFRCDPISEHNRLYWYRQTLGQGPEFLTYFQNEAQLEKSRLLSDRFSAERPKGSFSTLEIQRTEQGDSAMYLCASSSDSDSGNTIYFGEGSWLTVV.